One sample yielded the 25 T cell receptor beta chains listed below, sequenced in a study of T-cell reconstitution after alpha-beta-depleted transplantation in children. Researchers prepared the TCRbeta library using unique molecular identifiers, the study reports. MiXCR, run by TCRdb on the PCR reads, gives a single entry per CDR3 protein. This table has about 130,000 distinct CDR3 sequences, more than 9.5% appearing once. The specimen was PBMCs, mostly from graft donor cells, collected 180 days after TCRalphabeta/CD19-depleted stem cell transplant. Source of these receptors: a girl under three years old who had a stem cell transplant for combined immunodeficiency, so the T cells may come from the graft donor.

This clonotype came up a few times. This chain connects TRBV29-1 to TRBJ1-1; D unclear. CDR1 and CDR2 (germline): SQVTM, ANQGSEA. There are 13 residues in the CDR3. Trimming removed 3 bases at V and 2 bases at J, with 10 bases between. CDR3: CSVEGRTNTEAFF. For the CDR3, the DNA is TGCAGCGTTGAGGGTCGGACTAACACTGAAGCTTTCTTT.

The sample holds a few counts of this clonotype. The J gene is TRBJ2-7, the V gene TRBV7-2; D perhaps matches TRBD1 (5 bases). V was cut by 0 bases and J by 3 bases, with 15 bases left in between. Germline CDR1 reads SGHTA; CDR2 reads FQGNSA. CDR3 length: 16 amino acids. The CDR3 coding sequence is TGTGCCAGCAGCTTAGCGTCCCAGGGCATAGTCTACGAGCAGTACTTC. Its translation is CASSLASQGIVYEQYF.

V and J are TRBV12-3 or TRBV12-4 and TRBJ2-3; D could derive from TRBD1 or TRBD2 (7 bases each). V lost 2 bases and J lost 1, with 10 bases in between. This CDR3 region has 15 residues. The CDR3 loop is CASSLPGGGTDTQYF. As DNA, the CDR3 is TGTGCCAGCAGTTTACCAGGGGGGGGCACAGATACGCAGTATTTT.

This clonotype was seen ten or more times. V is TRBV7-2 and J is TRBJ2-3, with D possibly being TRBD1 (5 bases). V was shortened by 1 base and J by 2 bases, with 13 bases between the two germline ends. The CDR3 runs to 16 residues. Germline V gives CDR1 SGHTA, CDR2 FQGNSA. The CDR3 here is CASSLGSLGPTDTQYF. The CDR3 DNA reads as TGTGCCAGCAGCTTAGGGAGCTTGGGGCCCACAGATACGCAGTATTTT.

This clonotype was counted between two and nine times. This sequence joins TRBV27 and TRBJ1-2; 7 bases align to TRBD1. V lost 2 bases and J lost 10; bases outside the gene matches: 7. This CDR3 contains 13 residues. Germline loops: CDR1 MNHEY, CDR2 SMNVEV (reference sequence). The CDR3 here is CASSLTGADDYTF. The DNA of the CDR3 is TGTGCCAGCAGTTTAACAGGGGCGGATGACTACACCTTC.

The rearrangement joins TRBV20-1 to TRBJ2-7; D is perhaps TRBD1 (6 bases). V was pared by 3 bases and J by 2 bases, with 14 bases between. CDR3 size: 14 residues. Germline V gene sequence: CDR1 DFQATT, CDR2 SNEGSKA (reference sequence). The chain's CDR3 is CSASGLDSPYEQYF. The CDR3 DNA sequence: TGCAGTGCTAGTGGTTTGGACAGCCCCTACGAGCAGTACTTC.

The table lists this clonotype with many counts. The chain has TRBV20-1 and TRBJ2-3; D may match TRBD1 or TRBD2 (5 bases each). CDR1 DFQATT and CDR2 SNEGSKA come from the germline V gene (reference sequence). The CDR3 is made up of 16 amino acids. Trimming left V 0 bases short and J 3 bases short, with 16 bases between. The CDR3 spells CSARDLDSGYTDTQYF. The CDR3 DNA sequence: TGCAGTGCTAGAGACCTAGACAGCGGATATACAGATACGCAGTATTTT.

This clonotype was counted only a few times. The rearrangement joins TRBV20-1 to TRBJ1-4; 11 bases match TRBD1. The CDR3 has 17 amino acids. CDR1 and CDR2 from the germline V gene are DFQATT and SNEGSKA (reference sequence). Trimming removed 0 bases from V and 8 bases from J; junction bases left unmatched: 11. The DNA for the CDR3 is TGCAGTGCTAGAGATCTCCTGGGGACAGGGGGTGTGGAAAAACTGTTTTTT. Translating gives CSARDLLGTGGVEKLFF.

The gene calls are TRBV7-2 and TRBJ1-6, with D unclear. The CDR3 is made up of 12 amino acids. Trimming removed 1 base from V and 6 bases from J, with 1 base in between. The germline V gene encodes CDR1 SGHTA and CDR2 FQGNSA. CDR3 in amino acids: CASSLVNSPLHF. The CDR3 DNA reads TGTGCCAGCAGCTTAGTTAATTCACCCCTCCACTTT.

The CDR3 bases are TGTGCCAGCTCCCCGGTTTGGGGGATAGGCGGCTACACCTTC. This translates into CASSPVWGIGGYTF. This sequence joins TRBV18 and TRBJ1-2; TRBD1 might be the D (5 bases). CDR3 size: 14 residues. Germline loops: CDR1 KGHSH, CDR2 LQKENI. V lost 6 bases and J lost 8, with 19 bases in between.

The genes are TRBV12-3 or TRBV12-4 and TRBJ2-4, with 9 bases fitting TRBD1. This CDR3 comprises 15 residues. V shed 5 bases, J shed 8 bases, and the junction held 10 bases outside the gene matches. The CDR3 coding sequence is TGTGCCAGCAGTCCCCTGACAGGGGGGATGGACATTCAGTACTTC. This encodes CASSPLTGGMDIQYF.

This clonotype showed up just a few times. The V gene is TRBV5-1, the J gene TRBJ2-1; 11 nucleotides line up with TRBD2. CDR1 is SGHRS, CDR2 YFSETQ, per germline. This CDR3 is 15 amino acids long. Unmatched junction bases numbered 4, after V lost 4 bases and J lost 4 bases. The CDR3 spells CASSPGTSGYNEQFF. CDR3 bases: TGCGCCAGCAGCCCCGGGACTAGCGGTTACAATGAGCAGTTCTTC.

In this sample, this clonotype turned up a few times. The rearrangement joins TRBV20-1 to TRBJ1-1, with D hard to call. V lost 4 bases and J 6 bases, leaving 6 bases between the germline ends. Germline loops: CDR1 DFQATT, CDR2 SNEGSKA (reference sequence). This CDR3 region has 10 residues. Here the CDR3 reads CSANGAEAFF. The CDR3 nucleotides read TGCAGTGCTAACGGGGCTGAAGCTTTCTTT.

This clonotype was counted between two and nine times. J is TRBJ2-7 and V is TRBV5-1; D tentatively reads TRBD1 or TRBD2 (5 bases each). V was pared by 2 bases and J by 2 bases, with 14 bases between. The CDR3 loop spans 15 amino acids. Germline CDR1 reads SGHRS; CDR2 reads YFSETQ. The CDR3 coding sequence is TGCGCCAGCAGCTTTCGGGACGTCACGCCCTACGAGCAGTACTTC. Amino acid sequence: CASSFRDVTPYEQYF.

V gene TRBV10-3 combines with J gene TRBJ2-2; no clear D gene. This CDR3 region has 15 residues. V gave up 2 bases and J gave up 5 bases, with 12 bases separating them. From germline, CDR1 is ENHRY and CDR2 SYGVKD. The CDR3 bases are TGTGCCATCAGTGAGAAAACAATCGATACCGGGGAGCTGTTTTTT. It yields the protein CAISEKTIDTGELFF.

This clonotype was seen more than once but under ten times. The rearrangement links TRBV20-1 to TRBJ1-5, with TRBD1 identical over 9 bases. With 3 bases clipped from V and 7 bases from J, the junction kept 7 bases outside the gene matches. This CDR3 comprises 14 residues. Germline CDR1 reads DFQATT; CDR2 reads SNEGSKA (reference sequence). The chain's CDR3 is CSASAGTGWQPQHF. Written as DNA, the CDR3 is TGCAGTGCTAGCGCCGGGACAGGGTGGCAGCCCCAGCATTTT.

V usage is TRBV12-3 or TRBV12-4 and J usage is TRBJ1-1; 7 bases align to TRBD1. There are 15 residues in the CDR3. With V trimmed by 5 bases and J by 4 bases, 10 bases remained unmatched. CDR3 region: CASSPGQVRGTEAFF. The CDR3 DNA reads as TGTGCCAGCAGTCCTGGACAGGTTAGAGGCACTGAAGCTTTCTTT.

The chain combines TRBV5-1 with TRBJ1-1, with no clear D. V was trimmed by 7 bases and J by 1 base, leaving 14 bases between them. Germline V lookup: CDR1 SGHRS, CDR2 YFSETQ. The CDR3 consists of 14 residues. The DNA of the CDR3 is TGCGCCAGCGCCCCGAGGGCAGGGAACACTGAAGCTTTCTTT. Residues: CASAPRAGNTEAFF.

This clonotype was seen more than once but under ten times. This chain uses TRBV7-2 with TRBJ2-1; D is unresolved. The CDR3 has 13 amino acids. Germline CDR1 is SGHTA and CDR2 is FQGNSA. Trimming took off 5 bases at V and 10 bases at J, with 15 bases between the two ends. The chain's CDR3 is CASSLGPLPEQFF. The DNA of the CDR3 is TGTGCCAGCAGCCTAGGGCCGCTCCCGGAGCAGTTCTTC.

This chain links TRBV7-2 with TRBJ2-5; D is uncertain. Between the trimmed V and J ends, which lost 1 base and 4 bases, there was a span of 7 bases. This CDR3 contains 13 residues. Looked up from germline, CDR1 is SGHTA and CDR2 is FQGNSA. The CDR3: CASSLVARETQYF. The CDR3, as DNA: TGTGCCAGCAGCTTAGTGGCGCGAGAGACCCAGTACTTC.

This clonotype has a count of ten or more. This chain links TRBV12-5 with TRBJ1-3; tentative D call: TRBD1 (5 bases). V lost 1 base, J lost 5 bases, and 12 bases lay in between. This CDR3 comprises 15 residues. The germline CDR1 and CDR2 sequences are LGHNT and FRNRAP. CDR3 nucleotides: TGTGCTAGTGGTTTGGACGGGACGGCCAGAAACACCATATATTTT. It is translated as CASGLDGTARNTIYF.

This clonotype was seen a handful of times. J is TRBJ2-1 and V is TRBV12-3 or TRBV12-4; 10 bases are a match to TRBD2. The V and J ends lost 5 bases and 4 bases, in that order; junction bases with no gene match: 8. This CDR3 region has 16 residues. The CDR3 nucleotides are TGTGCCAGCAGTCCGCAAGCGGGGGGGGAATACAATGAGCAGTTCTTC. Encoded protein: CASSPQAGGEYNEQFF.

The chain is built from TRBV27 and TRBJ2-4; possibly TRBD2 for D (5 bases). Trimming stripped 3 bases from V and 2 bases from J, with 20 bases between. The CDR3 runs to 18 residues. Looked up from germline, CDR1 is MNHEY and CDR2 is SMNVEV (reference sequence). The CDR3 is CASSFEVGERAPKNIQYF. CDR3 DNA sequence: TGTGCCAGCAGTTTCGAGGTCGGGGAGAGGGCCCCCAAAAACATTCAGTACTTC.

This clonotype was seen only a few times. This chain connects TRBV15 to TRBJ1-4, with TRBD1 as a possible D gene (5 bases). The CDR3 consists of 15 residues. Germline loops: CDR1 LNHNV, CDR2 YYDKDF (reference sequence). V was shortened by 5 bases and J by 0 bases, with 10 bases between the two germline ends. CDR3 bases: TGTGCCACCAGCGGGGGAAGGGCAACTAATGAAAAACTGTTTTTT. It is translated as CATSGGRATNEKLFF.

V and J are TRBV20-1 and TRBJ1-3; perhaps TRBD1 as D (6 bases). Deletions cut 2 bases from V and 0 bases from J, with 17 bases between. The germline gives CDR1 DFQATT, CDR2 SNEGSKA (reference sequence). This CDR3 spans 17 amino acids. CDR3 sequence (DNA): TGCAGTGCTAGAACACCCGTCGGACAGAGCTCTGGAAACACCATATATTTT. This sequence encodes CSARTPVGQSSGNTIYF.